One and the same sample provided the 15 T cell receptor beta chains below, sequenced in a study of T cell responses to AZD1222 COVID-19 vaccine. Profiling relied on immunoSEQ multiplex PCR, and the TCRdb table lists in-frame clones only, not all of them. The repertoire holds 180,000 or so clones, with 80% to 90% as singletons. Specimen: peripheral blood, collected 28 days after the second dose of the MenACWY control vaccine. Source of these receptors: an adult who received the MenACWY meningococcal vaccine as a control.

The rearrangement links TRBV2 to TRBJ1-1, with D perhaps matching TRBD1 (5 bases). V lost 7 bases and J lost 5, with 8 bases in between. Germline V gene sequence: CDR1 SNHLY, CDR2 FYNNEI. The CDR3 sequence is 11 residues long. The CDR3 nucleotides read TGTGCCAGCATGGGGCGGACTGAAGCTTTCTTT. Amino acid sequence: CASMGRTEAFF.

This sequence joins TRBV18 and TRBJ1-1; D is unresolved. V was pared by 6 bases and J by 5 bases, with 10 bases between. Germline CDR1 KGHSH, CDR2 LQKENI. The CDR3 is 12 residues long. CDR3: CASSGRWTEAFF. CDR3 in DNA: TGTGCCAGCTCGGGGAGGTGGACTGAAGCTTTCTTT. Complete variable domain (other parts from reference TRBV18 and TRBJ1-1): NAGVMQNPRHLVRRRGQEARLRCSPMKGHSHVYWYRQLPEEGLKFMVYLQKENIIDESGMPKERFSAEFPKEGPSILRIQQVVRGDSAAYFCASSGRWTEAFFGQGTRLTVV.

CDR3 DNA: TGTGCCAGCGACACATCTCCCTACAATGAGCAGTTCTTC. Protein: CASDTSPYNEQFF. This sequence joins TRBV11-2 and TRBJ2-1, with D unresolved. Trimming cost V 8 bases and J 2 bases, with 10 bases left between them. This CDR3 region has 13 residues. The V gene's germline CDR1 is SGHAT and CDR2 FQNNGV.

The chain links TRBV30 to TRBJ1-2; D is perhaps TRBD1 (5 bases). V lost 7 bases, J lost 2 bases, and 11 bases lay in between. Germline CDR1 is GTSNPN and CDR2 is SVGIG (reference sequence). The CDR3 has 12 residues. The CDR3 sequence is CAYQGINYGYTF. CDR3 DNA: TGTGCCTATCAGGGCATCAACTATGGCTACACCTTC.

The chain carries TRBV19 and TRBJ2-7; D possibly corresponds to TRBD2 (6 bases). Trimming removed 3 bases at V and 0 bases at J, with 18 bases between. Germline V gives CDR1 LNHDA, CDR2 SQIVND (reference sequence). There are 17 residues in the CDR3. CDR3 in amino acids: CASSIDWPTSSSYEQYF. CDR3 sequence (DNA): TGTGCCAGTAGTATCGACTGGCCGACTAGTAGCTCCTACGAGCAGTACTTC.

The chain joins TRBV19 to TRBJ2-2, with D unresolved. Germline values: CDR1 LNHDA, CDR2 SQIVND (reference sequence). The CDR3 extends over 16 amino acids. The ends were cut back, 0 bases at V and 6 bases at J, with 14 bases in the middle. CDR3 sequence (DNA): TGTGCCAGTAGTATAGATCTATCGACTCCCCCCGGGGAGCTGTTTTTT. Its protein is CASSIDLSTPPGELFF.

The chain employs TRBV7-2 and TRBJ1-1; no definite D call. CDR1 SGHTA and CDR2 FQGNSA come from the germline V gene. Trimming shortened V by 3 bases and J by 3 bases, and 2 bases separated the two germline ends. The CDR3 has 11 residues. This CDR3 reads CASSFYTEAFF. The CDR3 DNA sequence: TGTGCCAGCAGCTTTTACACTGAAGCTTTCTTT.

This chain uses TRBV28 with TRBJ2-7, with 8 bases that match TRBD1. This CDR3 has 14 amino acids. Per the germline V gene, CDR1 is MDHEN and CDR2 is SYDVKM. After removal of 11 bases from V and 5 bases from J, the junction contained 14 bases not matched to a gene. CDR3: CAGAPGGEGHEQYF. CDR3 nucleotides: TGTGCCGGAGCCCCAGGGGGCGAGGGCCACGAGCAGTACTTC.

The chain couples TRBV4-2 to TRBJ1-5; D not certain. Germline CDR1 LGHNA, CDR2 YNFKEQ. This CDR3 contains 17 residues. V was cut by 4 bases and J by 4 bases, with 20 bases left in between. CDR3: CASSLMFPIGGNQPQHF. The CDR3 DNA reads TGTGCCAGCAGCCTAATGTTCCCTATTGGTGGGAATCAGCCCCAGCATTTT.

This chain links TRBV18 with TRBJ2-7, with 13 bases matching TRBD2. The J segment lost 2 bases and the V segment lost 5 bases, leaving 15 bases of the junction unmatched. This CDR3 comprises 19 residues. Germline V gene sequence: CDR1 KGHSH, CDR2 LQKENI. The CDR3 coding sequence is TGTGCCAGCTCAGCGATTTCCGGGACTAGCGGGATCTTCGCCTACGAGCAGTACTTC. Amino acids: CASSAISGTSGIFAYEQYF.

The V and J genes are TRBV27 and TRBJ2-1; D uncertain. Germline assignment: CDR1 MNHEY and CDR2 SMNVEV (reference sequence). Trimming removed 3 bases from V and 0 bases from J, with 9 bases in between. The CDR3 consists of 15 residues. DNA for the CDR3: TGTGCCAGCAGTTTCGCCTCGTTCTCCTACAATGAGCAGTTCTTC. Translating it yields CASSFASFSYNEQFF.

This rearrangement joins TRBV10-1 to TRBJ1-1, with 8 bases aligning to TRBD1. The V and J ends lost 6 bases and 5 bases, in that order; junction bases with no gene match: 8. Germline V CDR1 and CDR2: WNHNN, SYGVQD (reference sequence). The CDR3 is 14 amino acids. CDR3 nucleotides: TGCGCCAGCAGCCCAGGGGGCATAGGGACTGAAGCTTTCTTT. As protein: CASSPGGIGTEAFF.

The chain has TRBV5-1 and TRBJ2-3, with TRBD2 identical over 15 bases. The ends lost 3 bases at V and 5 bases at J; junction bases unmatched: 7. CDR3 length equals 17 residues. Germline V lookup: CDR1 SGHRS, CDR2 YFSETQ. The CDR3 DNA reads as TGCGCCAGCAGCTCGGGACTAGCGGGAGGCGGGTTAGATACGCAGTATTTT. Its translation is CASSSGLAGGGLDTQYF.

The chain combines TRBV3-1 (or the pseudogene TRBV3-2) with TRBJ1-2; D unresolved. Germline V gives CDR1 LGHDT, CDR2 YNNKEL (reference sequence). V was cut by 4 bases and J by 8 bases, with 11 bases left in between. This CDR3 contains 12 residues. DNA for the CDR3: TGTGCCAGCAGCCCCACAGAGGGAGGCTACACCTTC. The encoded protein is CASSPTEGGYTF.

The genes are TRBV6-5 and TRBJ2-7, with D possibly TRBD2 on 5 matching bases. Germline V gene data show CDR1 as MNHEY and CDR2 as SVGAGI. The CDR3 totals 14 residues. Trimming pared 6 bases from V and 2 bases from J, leaving 14 bases between. The CDR3 loop reads CASSSGLATYEQYF. The CDR3 DNA is TGTGCCAGCAGCTCCGGACTCGCTACCTACGAGCAGTACTTC.